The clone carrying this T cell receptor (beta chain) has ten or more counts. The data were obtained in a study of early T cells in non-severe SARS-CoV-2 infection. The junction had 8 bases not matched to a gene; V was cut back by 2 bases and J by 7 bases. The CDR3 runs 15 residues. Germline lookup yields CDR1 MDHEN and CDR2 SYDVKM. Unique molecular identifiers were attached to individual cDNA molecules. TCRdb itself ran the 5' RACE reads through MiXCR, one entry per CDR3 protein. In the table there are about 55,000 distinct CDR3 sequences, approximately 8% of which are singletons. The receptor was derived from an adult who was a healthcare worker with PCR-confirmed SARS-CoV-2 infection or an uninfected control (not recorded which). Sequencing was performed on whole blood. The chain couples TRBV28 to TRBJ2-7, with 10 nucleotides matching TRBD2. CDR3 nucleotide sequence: TGTGCCAGCAGTTTAGTTCTAGCGGGAGTTTGGGAGCAGTACTTC. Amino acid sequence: CASSLVLAGVWEQYF.